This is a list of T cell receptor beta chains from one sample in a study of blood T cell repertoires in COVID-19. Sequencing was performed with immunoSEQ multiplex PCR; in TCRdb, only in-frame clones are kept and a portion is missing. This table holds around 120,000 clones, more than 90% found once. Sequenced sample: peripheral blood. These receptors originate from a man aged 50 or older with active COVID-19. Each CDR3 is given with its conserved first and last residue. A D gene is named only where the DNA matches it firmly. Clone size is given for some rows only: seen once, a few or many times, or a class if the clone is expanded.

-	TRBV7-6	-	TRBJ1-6	CASSLDINRNSPLHF	TGTGCCAGCAGCTTAGACATAAACAGGAATTCACCCCTCCACTTT
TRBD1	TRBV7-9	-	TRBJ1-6	CASSPRSQGAVNSPLHF	TGTGCCAGCAGCCCGCGGTCCCAGGGGGCTGTCAATTCACCCCTCCACTTT
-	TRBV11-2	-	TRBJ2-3	CASSWDSGVTDTQYF	TGTGCCAGCAGCTGGGATAGCGGAGTCACAGATACGCAGTATTTT
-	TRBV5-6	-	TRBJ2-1	CASSLGQGPSGNEQFF	TGTGCCAGCAGCTTGGGGCAGGGTCCATCGGGCAATGAGCAGTTCTTC
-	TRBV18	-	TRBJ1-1	CASSSQVNTEAFF	TGTGCCAGCTCATCTCAGGTTAACACTGAAGCTTTCTTT
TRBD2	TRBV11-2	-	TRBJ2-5	CASSRLAWETQYF	TGTGCCAGCAGCAGACTAGCATGGGAGACCCAGTACTTC
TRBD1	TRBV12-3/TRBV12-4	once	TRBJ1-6	CASRQGENSPLHF	TGTGCCAGCAGACAGGGGGAAAATTCACCCCTCCACTTT
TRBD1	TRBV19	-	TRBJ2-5	CASSTFGQGAGKTQYF	TGTGCCAGTAGTACCTTCGGACAGGGGGCGGGAAAGACCCAGTACTTC
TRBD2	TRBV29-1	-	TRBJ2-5	CSVVGLGSGEQETQYF	TGCAGCGTTGTCGGCTTGGGCAGCGGGGAACAAGAGACCCAGTACTTC
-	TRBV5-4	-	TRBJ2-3	CASSLGESTDTQYF	TGTGCCAGCAGCTTGGGGGAGAGCACAGATACGCAGTATTTT
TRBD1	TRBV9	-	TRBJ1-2	CASNVEPGTGRGYTF	TGTGCCAGCAACGTCGAACCCGGGACAGGGCGAGGCTACACCTTC
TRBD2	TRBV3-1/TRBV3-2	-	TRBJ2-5	CASSQRLAGGLMTQETQYF	TGTGCCAGCAGCCAACGACTAGCGGGGGGGCTCATGACGCAAGAGACCCAGTACTTC